This T cell receptor (beta chain) was sequenced for a study of identical twins (dated by TCRdb to about 2016). Broadly, across the study: To test whether fetal clonotypes persist, the study used deep sequencing on TCR alpha and beta repertoires from monozygotic twins, unrelated adults of various ages, and cord blood. Replicate twin experiments were performed at different times using different library preparation protocols to rule out contamination.

The sample holds many counts of this clonotype. Its specific antigen is unknown. Per-base quality was not reported, and no clone a single base away is much larger than it. Library preparation used 5' RACE. The sample was run on an Illumina HiSeq 2000. Template switching introduced a universal primer binding site; the final cDNA contained a unique molecular identifier, enabling accurate counting of TCR cDNA molecules. First-strand cDNA for TCR alpha and beta chains was synthesized from specific primers in the conserved constant-segment region. To control for contamination, every cDNA library carried two barcodes: a SMART-Mk sample barcode plus Illumina barcodes. TruSeq adapter sequences along with Illumina sample barcodes were introduced in two successive PCR steps. TCR alpha and beta cDNA libraries were sequenced on the Illumina HiSeq platform with custom primers. As for the original processing: MiGEC was used to process raw reads and extract unique molecular identifiers, and MiXCR was used to find CDR3 positions. Recombination models were inferred per individual with the repgenHMM and IGoR tools using an EM algorithm. Shared clonotype analysis was performed with the tcR package in R, normalizing sharing by the product of cloneset sizes. To study raw recombination free of thymic and clonal selection effects, out-of-frame nonproductive sequences were analyzed. TCRdb handled the public reads itself, with Q25 trimming in fastp and clone calling in MiXCR, and kept productive beta chains. All rows with the same CDR3 protein become a single entry with the most common DNA and genes. These V and J calls rely on TCRdb rather than the paper's analysis. This sample is represented by about 150,000 distinct CDR3 sequences; approximately 4% of them were singletons. Approximately 7.7% of the sample comes from the top ten.

The CDR3 runs 16 amino acids, cysteine and phenylalanine included. CDR3 DNA only is kept here, 48 bases in frame from base 1. CDR1 and CDR2 were assigned from the germline V gene as SGDLS and YYNGEE. The junction shows trimming of 0 bases on V and 5 bases on J, plus 14 bases between the germline ends. Study-wide conclusions, independent of this receptor: A weaker excess of twin sharing was found in beta out-of-frame sequences because the signal-to-noise ratio was lowered by fewer shared sequences. Compared with coincidental sharing between unrelated individuals, an excess of low generation-probability sequences was observed among out-of-frame TCR alpha sequences shared between twins. Invariant T cells such as MAIT and iNKT could partly confound zero-insertion analyses, though diverse VJ usage argued against this for most clonotypes. Out-of-frame TCR alpha sharing in monozygotic twins was systematically underestimated by recombination models, whereas sharing between unrelated individuals was in agreement with the recombination models. Because the same donors could not be followed over many years, the conclusions relied on cross-sectional statistical analysis. Abundant cord blood beta clonotypes carried fewer insertions; young adult naive repertoires showed a weaker similar trend, while memory repertoires showed none.

Only healthy Caucasian donors were included. Miltenyi CD45RO+ enrichment and human naive T-cell isolation kits were used to isolate memory (CD45RO+) and naive T cells from PBMC. The sequence derives from a man between 18 and 29 years old in good health. The chain is encoded by TRBV9 joined to TRBJ2-2; possibly the D gene is TRBD1, per 5 matching bases. Material for sequencing was memory T cells sorted from blood. Sample cell subset or site, as interpreted from the label and publication: CD45RO+ enriched T cells. CDR3 region: CASSVEGSGITGELFF. The DNA sequence is as follows: TGTGCCAGCAGCGTAGAGGGGTCAGGGATAACCGGGGAGCTGTTTTTT.